The clone carrying this T cell receptor beta chain occurred a few times. The antigen remains undetermined. These data originate in a study of cytomegalovirus exposure and HLA in healthy donors. Study-wide context: Previous work identified 120 million or so unique TCR beta sequences from around 200 million T cells. General observations from the study: Upon later analysis, TCR association rates were observed to vary by HLA locus, being highest for DRB1 and lowest for HLA-C.

13 Jbeta primers and 60 Vbeta primers were used for the PCR. Method: immunoSEQ multiplex PCR; TCRdb's copy keeps in-frame clones and lacks some. The sample includes under 200,000 clones, 75% of them seen just once. Donors sampled were nominally healthy, though unrecorded immune exposures were likely. V was shortened by 1 base and J by 7 bases, with 16 bases between the two germline ends. The CDR3 is made up of 15 amino acids. CDR1 is MGHRA, CDR2 YSYEKL, per germline. The sequence was obtained from a female donor in good health and CMV-seronegative. This chain joins TRBV4-1 and TRBJ1-2; TRBD1 is a possible D gene (5 bases). Sequencing was performed on PBMCs. The CDR3 nucleotides read TGCGCCAGCAGCCAAGCCAACCAACTCCAGGGTGGCTACACCTTC. The encoded protein is CASSQANQLQGGYTF.